Listed below are T cell receptor beta chains from one sample, sequenced in a study of blood T cell repertoires in COVID-19. TCRdb's copy holds only in-frame clones and misses some; the assay was immunoSEQ multiplex PCR. The sample has about 230,000 clones, around 88% seen once. Source material: PBMCs or T cells enriched from blood (not recorded which). All receptors come from a woman between 40 and 55 years old with acute COVID-19. Each CDR3 is given with its conserved first and last residue. D genes are given only for firm matches. Clone sizes are given selectively: once, few, many, or a class where the clone is expanded.

TRBD1	TRBV9	TRBJ1-2	once	CASTGVRTATGGHYGYTF	TGTGCCAGCACAGGGGTACGGACTGCGACAGGGGGGCATTATGGCTACACCTTC
TRBD2	TRBV15	TRBJ2-3	NA	CATSTYGGGARGTQYF	TGTGCCACCAGCACATATGGCGGGGGGGCCCGCGGTACGCAGTATTTT
TRBD1	TRBV5-1	TRBJ2-2	NA	CASSLGPGTGVTGELFF	TGCGCCAGCAGCTTGGGGCCCGGGACAGGGGTCACCGGGGAGCTGTTTTTT
NA	TRBV15	TRBJ1-5	few	CATSRDRREMGNQPQHF	TGTGCCACCAGCAGAGATCGGAGGGAGATGGGCAATCAGCCCCAGCATTTT
NA	TRBV19	TRBJ1-3	NA	CASSSNSGIRNTIYF	TGTGCCAGTAGTAGTAATAGCGGGATCCGAAACACCATATATTTT
TRBD1	TRBV6-5	TRBJ2-7	NA	CASRRTGDLYF	TGTGCCAGCAGAAGGACAGGGGACCTGTACTTC
NA	TRBV15	TRBJ1-5	few	CATSSSQGAGNQPQHF	TGTGCCACCAGCAGTAGCCAAGGGGCTGGCAATCAGCCCCAGCATTTT
NA	TRBV19	TRBJ2-1	once	CASSIRQATHPPIIKFF	TGTGCCAGTAGTATCCGACAGGCAACACATCCCCCGATCATCAAGTTCTTC
NA	TRBV10-2	TRBJ1-2	NA	CASSSPGYGYTF	TGCGCCAGCAGTTCCCCAGGCTATGGCTACACCTTC
TRBD1	TRBV6-5	TRBJ1-2	NA	CASSYYGTGGRYGYTF	TGTGCCAGCAGTTACTACGGGACAGGGGGCCGCTATGGCTACACCTTC
NA	TRBV19	TRBJ2-1	NA	CASSRGGAENEQFF	TGTGCCAGTAGTAGAGGGGGGGCCGAGAATGAGCAGTTCTTC
TRBD2	TRBV6-2/TRBV6-3	TRBJ2-2	NA	CASSYGTINTGELFF	TGTGCCAGCAGTTATGGGACTATTAACACCGGGGAGCTGTTTTTT
NA	TRBV6-2/TRBV6-3	TRBJ2-3	once	CASSYLTDTQYF	TGTGCCAGCAGTTACCTCACAGATACGCAGTATTTT
NA	TRBV10-1	TRBJ2-5	NA	CASSDRGQETQYF	TGCGCCAGCAGTGACAGGGGCCAAGAGACCCAGTACTTC
NA	TRBV30	TRBJ1-6	NA	CAWSVRGNGSPLHF	TGTGCCTGGAGTGTTCGAGGGAACGGCTCACCCCTCCACTTT
NA	TRBV12-3/TRBV12-4	TRBJ2-7	NA	CASSSYLEQYF	TGTGCCAGCAGTTCCTATCTCGAGCAGTACTTC
NA	TRBV30	TRBJ1-1	NA	CAWRGSLTRGHTEAFF	TGTGCCTGGAGGGGGAGCCTGACCAGGGGACACACTGAAGCTTTCTTT
NA	TRBV25-1	TRBJ2-3	NA	CASSEYVSTDTQYF	TGTGCCAGCAGTGAATACGTTAGCACAGATACGCAGTATTTT
NA	TRBV4-1	TRBJ1-4	NA	CASSQDRVLGGHGEKLFF	TGCGCCAGCAGCCAAGATCGGGTCTTGGGGGGGCATGGTGAAAAACTGTTTTTT
NA	TRBV29-1	TRBJ2-3	NA	CSVAQAVIRDTQYF	TGCAGCGTCGCTCAAGCCGTCATTCGGGATACGCAGTATTTT
NA	TRBV7-2	TRBJ1-5	once	CASSLGQVSNQPQHF	TGTGCCAGCAGCTTAGGACAGGTTAGCAATCAGCCCCAGCATTTT
NA	TRBV3-1/TRBV3-2	TRBJ1-5	NA	CASSQDLGGNQPQHF	TGTGCCAGCAGCCAAGATCTCGGCGGGAATCAGCCCCAGCATTTT
TRBD1	TRBV6-5	TRBJ1-2	NA	CASSYLSQGADGYTF	TGTGCCAGCAGTTACCTTTCACAGGGGGCAGACGGCTACACCTTC
TRBD1	TRBV5-1	TRBJ1-2	NA	CASSVPGQGIYGYTF	TGCGCCAGCAGCGTACCGGGACAGGGCATCTATGGCTACACCTTC
NA	TRBV19	TRBJ1-4	NA	CASQEGGLGEKLFF	TGTGCCAGTCAGGAGGGAGGATTGGGCGAAAAACTGTTTTTT
NA	TRBV30	TRBJ1-5	NA	CASTDPGPQSNQPQHF	TGTGCCTCAACTGATCCGGGTCCTCAGAGCAATCAGCCCCAGCATTTT
TRBD1	TRBV24-1	TRBJ1-4	NA	CATSENGQGNEKLFF	TGTGCCACCAGTGAAAATGGACAGGGGAATGAAAAACTGTTTTTT
TRBD2	TRBV7-2	TRBJ2-7	NA	CASSLAGGGSFVSEQYF	TGTGCCAGCAGCTTAGCGGGGGGGGGTTCATTCGTAAGCGAGCAGTACTTC
NA	TRBV30	TRBJ1-1	NA	CAWSQGSTEAFF	TGTGCCTGGAGTCAGGGTTCCACTGAAGCTTTCTTT
TRBD2	TRBV5-1	TRBJ2-1	NA	CASSNLAGGQNEQFF	TGCGCCAGCAGCAATCTAGCGGGGGGCCAGAATGAGCAGTTCTTC
NA	TRBV7-8	TRBJ2-1	once	CASSLGSLSEQFF	TGTGCCAGCAGCTTAGGTTCCCTCAGTGAGCAGTTCTTC
NA	TRBV7-2	TRBJ1-5	NA	CASSPDSFNQPQHF	TGTGCCAGCAGCCCGGACAGCTTCAATCAGCCCCAGCATTTT
TRBD1	TRBV24-1	TRBJ1-4	NA	CATKKVRGQATNEKLFF	TGTGCCACCAAGAAGGTGAGGGGGCAGGCAACTAATGAAAAACTGTTTTTT
NA	TRBV28	TRBJ1-5	NA	CASSLFEGLSNQPQHF	TGTGCCAGCAGTTTATTTGAGGGCCTTAGCAATCAGCCCCAGCATTTT
TRBD1	TRBV15	TRBJ2-5	NA	CATRERQGGTQYF	TGTGCCACCAGAGAGAGACAGGGGGGGACCCAGTACTTC
NA	TRBV5-5	TRBJ2-1	NA	CASSLPAYNEQFF	TGTGCCAGCAGCTTGCCAGCCTACAATGAGCAGTTCTTC
TRBD2	TRBV10-3	TRBJ2-5	once	CASRLAGVGETQYF	TGTGCCAGCAGACTAGCGGGAGTGGGAGAGACCCAGTACTTC
NA	TRBV10-3	TRBJ2-5	few	CAISESNAPPTEETQYF	TGTGCCATCAGTGAGTCGAACGCCCCCCCGACAGAAGAGACCCAGTACTTC
TRBD1	TRBV11-2	TRBJ2-6	NA	CASSGYRGLVGANVLTF	TGTGCCAGCAGCGGCTACAGGGGATTGGTTGGGGCCAACGTCCTGACTTTC
TRBD1	TRBV25-1	TRBJ2-5	NA	CASSATGFQTQYF	TGTGCCAGCAGCGCGACAGGGTTCCAGACCCAGTACTTC